This T cell receptor (beta chain) derives from a study of T-cell memory formation after mild COVID-19. Study-level findings and limits: Later expanders leaned toward CD4+, whereas clones contracting from day 15 to 85 were balanced CD4/CD8.

Concerning this clonotype: Its cognate antigen is unknown.

Each CDR3 protein is one row after TCRdb ran MiXCR on the 5' RACE reads. In the table there are 380,000 or so distinct CDR3 sequences, roughly 15% of which are singletons. The CDR3 consists of 19 residues. The V gene's germline CDR1 is MGHRA and CDR2 YSYEKL. Trimming removed 1 base from V and 0 bases from J, with 22 bases in between. The TCR was taken from a man between 18 and 35 years old who had mild COVID-19 (a few samples of this study predate the infection). Cell type and time point are not known. The chain couples TRBV4-1 to TRBJ2-7; TRBD1 is a possible D gene (6 bases). Sequencing used PBMCs or a T cell subset sorted from them (not recorded which). Here the CDR3 reads CASSQVLRFARQASYEQYF. CDR3 coding DNA: TGCGCCAGCAGCCAAGTACTAAGGTTTGCGAGACAGGCCTCCTACGAGCAGTACTTC.